This entry lists 8 T cell receptor beta chains sequenced from one sample in a study of blood T cells in healthy people across ages. Together with a sample-barcoded 5' primer, a J-beta primer mix was included in a second PCR lasting about 6 to 12 cycles. TCRdb independently ran MiXCR on the 5' RACE reads; one entry per CDR3 protein. The profile shows over 1,500,000 distinct CDR3 sequences, 49% of them singletons. The sample was blood. These receptors were collected from a woman between 40 and 50 years old in good health.

The chain links TRBV7-9 to TRBJ1-1, with D perhaps TRBD1 (6 bases). CDR1 and CDR2 from the germline V gene are SEHNR and FQNEAQ (reference sequence). Trimming took 5 bases from V and 3 from J, leaving 16 bases between them. This CDR3 is 15 amino acids long. CDR3 amino acids: CASSGRTVGHTEAFF. The DNA for the CDR3 is TGTGCCAGCAGCGGGCGGACAGTGGGGCACACTGAAGCTTTCTTT.

V and J are TRBV6-6 and TRBJ1-5; 11 bases match TRBD1. Per germline, CDR1 MNHNY and CDR2 SVGAGI (reference sequence). J lost 6 bases, V lost 4 bases, and 8 bases had no gene match. This CDR3 has 16 amino acids. The CDR3 protein is CASSSRDRGSSQPQHF. In nucleotides, the CDR3 is TGTGCCAGCAGTTCCCGGGACAGGGGGTCAAGTCAGCCCCAGCATTTT.

This clonotype was observed a few times. This chain joins TRBV7-2 and TRBJ2-7, with D tentatively TRBD2 (5 bases). V gave up 1 base and J gave up 7 bases, with 14 bases separating them. This CDR3 spans 14 amino acids. Germline loops: CDR1 SGHTA, CDR2 FQGNSA. The CDR3 loop is CASSLDSHPGEQYF. DNA for the CDR3: TGTGCCAGCAGCTTAGATAGTCATCCGGGAGAGCAGTACTTC.

The genes are TRBV3-1 and TRBJ1-5, with a possible D match to TRBD1 (5 bases). Germline V CDR1 and CDR2: LGHDT, YNNKEL (reference sequence). V lost 4 bases and J lost 10, with 14 bases in between. The CDR3 length is 13 residues. In nucleotides, the CDR3 is TGTGCCAGCAGCCGGGACGTAAGTGATCCCCAGCATTTT. Encoded protein: CASSRDVSDPQHF.

The table lists this clonotype with a few counts. The chain links TRBV5-1 to TRBJ2-5, with D perhaps TRBD1 or TRBD2 (5 bases each). The V gene's germline CDR1 is SGHRS and CDR2 YFSETQ. V was cut by 3 bases and J by 1 base, with 13 bases left in between. The CDR3 length is 15 residues. As DNA, the CDR3 is TGCGCCAGCAGCTCAACCGGGGCCACCCAAGAGACCCAGTACTTC. This sequence encodes CASSSTGATQETQYF.

The J gene is TRBJ1-5, the V gene TRBV6-1, with D unclear. Germline V gene sequence: CDR1 MNHNS, CDR2 SASEGT. The CDR3 runs to 13 residues. V was cut by 4 bases and J by 0 bases, with 4 bases left in between. This chain's CDR3 is CASSANSNQPQHF. CDR3 DNA: TGTGCCAGCAGTGCCAATAGCAATCAGCCCCAGCATTTT.

This clonotype was seen a handful of times. V and J are TRBV12-3 or TRBV12-4 and TRBJ2-3; D is perhaps TRBD1 or TRBD2 (5 bases each). V was pared by 10 bases and J by 1 base, with 12 bases between. This CDR3 has 13 amino acids. This chain's CDR3 is CATEGQGTDTQYF. Here the CDR3 DNA reads TGTGCCACCGAGGGGCAAGGCACAGATACGCAGTATTTT.

The chain is built from TRBV28 and TRBJ2-4; D might be TRBD1 (6 bases). The CDR3 is 13 amino acids. V was cut by 10 bases and J by 13 bases, with 23 bases left in between. Germline V gene lookup returns CDR1 MDHEN and CDR2 SYDVKM. CDR3 coding DNA: TGTGCCACAGGGGACCACTCCTACAATGAGCAGTACTTC. Its protein product is CATGDHSYNEQYF.